The rows below give T cell receptor beta chains drawn from one sample of a study of shared clonotypes between healthy human individuals. The data were produced by immunoSEQ multiplex PCR, yet TCRdb's version contains in-frame clones alone and is incomplete. The sample holds around 1.1 million clones, around 77% seen once. What was sequenced was memory CD4+ T cells from PBMCs. These TCRs come from a man aged 18 to 29 in good health. Some clones in this sample may be carry-over from other donors' samples. Each CDR3 is given with its conserved first and last residue. A D gene is named only where the DNA matches it firmly. Clone size is shown for a subset of rows, as once, few, many or a class of expanded clone.

NA,TRBJ2-7,NA,TRBV5-4,CASSPDGGGSYEQYF,TGTGCCAGCAGCCCCGACGGGGGTGGCTCCTACGAGCAGTACTTC
TRBD2,TRBJ2-2,few,TRBV19,CASSTRTSGRHTGELFF,TGTGCCAGTAGTACCCGGACTAGCGGGAGGCACACCGGGGAGCTGTTTTTT
TRBD1,TRBJ2-7,NA,TRBV7-2,CASSWGQGGSYEQYF,TGTGCCAGCAGCTGGGGACAGGGGGGGTCCTACGAGCAGTACTTC
NA,TRBJ2-5,many,TRBV20-1,CSASKLSQYF,TGCAGTGCTAGCAAGTTATCCCAGTACTTC
TRBD2,TRBJ2-1,NA,TRBV15,CATSRDRGTSGTVEQFF,TGTGCCACCAGCAGAGATAGGGGGACTAGCGGGACCGTTGAGCAGTTCTTC
NA,TRBJ2-5,NA,TRBV18,CASSPPERRETQYF,TGTGCCAGCTCCCCTCCGGAGCGGAGAGAGACCCAGTACTTC
NA,TRBJ2-2,NA,TRBV2,CASSVAGQPPGELFF,TGTGCCAGCAGTGTAGCGGGACAGCCACCCGGGGAGCTGTTTTTT
NA,TRBJ2-7,NA,TRBV30,CAWIRTGRGHEQYF,TGTGCCTGGATTAGGACAGGGAGGGGACACGAGCAGTACTTC
NA,TRBJ2-2,NA,TRBV7-3,CASSLSLIGELFF,TGTGCCAGCAGCTTAAGTCTTATCGGGGAGCTGTTTTTT
NA,TRBJ1-1,NA,TRBV5-1,CASSLVHRGDTEAFF,TGCGCCAGCAGCTTGGTGCACCGGGGGGACACTGAAGCTTTCTTT
TRBD1,TRBJ2-7,once,TRBV29-1,CSVGSGAGTGGEQYF,TGCAGCGTTGGTTCCGGTGCCGGGACAGGGGGCGAGCAGTACTTC
TRBD1,TRBJ1-5,NA,TRBV18,CASSQGARNQPQHF,TGTGCCAGCTCACAGGGGGCCCGCAATCAGCCCCAGCATTTT
NA,TRBJ1-5,NA,TRBV5-8,CASSLWSRAYNQPQHF,TGTGCCAGCAGCTTATGGAGCAGGGCTTACAATCAGCCCCAGCATTTT
NA,TRBJ1-1,NA,TRBV27,CASSPRVTGNTEAFF,TGTGCCAGCAGTCCAAGGGTGACAGGGAACACTGAAGCTTTCTTT
TRBD1,TRBJ2-3,NA,TRBV5-1,CASSLGTGARADTQYF,TGCGCCAGCAGCTTGGGTACAGGGGCGAGGGCAGATACGCAGTATTTT
NA,TRBJ1-5,NA,TRBV10-3,CATRQPLNQPQHF,TGTGCCACCCGACAGCCTCTCAATCAGCCCCAGCATTTT
NA,TRBJ2-3,NA,TRBV19,CASSLSITDTQYF,TGTGCCAGTAGTCTGAGTATCACAGATACGCAGTATTTT
TRBD2,TRBJ2-1,NA,TRBV19,CASSKWRSGGGNEQFF,TGTGCCAGTAGTAAATGGCGGAGCGGGGGAGGGAATGAGCAGTTCTTC
NA,TRBJ2-7,once,TRBV11-2,CASSLVGLALSEQYF,TGTGCCAGCAGCTTAGTTGGTTTGGCTCTATCCGAGCAGTACTTC
NA,TRBJ2-7,NA,TRBV10-3,CAISGGGGGEQYF,TGTGCCATCAGTGGAGGGGGTGGTGGCGAGCAGTACTTC
NA,TRBJ2-3,NA,TRBV6-5,CASRTGLSTDTQYF,TGTGCCAGCAGAACAGGGCTAAGCACAGATACGCAGTATTTT
TRBD1,TRBJ2-7,NA,TRBV19,CASGGQGDHEQYF,TGTGCCAGTGGGGGACAGGGGGACCACGAGCAGTACTTC
NA,TRBJ2-1,NA,TRBV7-8,CASSQSGQLNEQFF,TGTGCCAGCAGCCAGAGCGGGCAATTAAATGAGCAGTTCTTC
NA,TRBJ2-2,NA,TRBV5-1,CASSLNTGELFF,TGCGCCAGCAGCCTAAACACCGGGGAGCTGTTTTTT
TRBD1,TRBJ2-2,NA,TRBV15,CATSRGGTGGPELFF,TGTGCCACCAGCAGAGGAGGGACAGGGGGCCCCGAGCTGTTTTTT
NA,TRBJ1-3,NA,TRBV5-6,CASSLGWNSGNTIYF,TGTGCCAGCAGCTTGGGGTGGAACTCTGGAAACACCATATATTTT
NA,TRBJ2-7,NA,TRBV5-5,CASSRDGTYEQYF,TGTGCCAGCAGCCGGGACGGTACCTACGAGCAGTACTTC
NA,TRBJ1-2,NA,TRBV28,CASRGTGPYGYTF,TGTGCCAGCAGAGGTACAGGTCCCTATGGCTACACCTTC
NA,TRBJ2-1,few,TRBV7-2,CASSPPGNNEQFF,TGTGCCAGCAGCCCCCCGGGGAACAATGAGCAGTTCTTC
TRBD1,TRBJ2-3,NA,TRBV19,CASSDDRGSTDTQYF,TGTGCCAGTAGTGATGACAGGGGAAGCACAGATACGCAGTATTTT
NA,TRBJ2-4,NA,TRBV4-1,CASSQDFRGPNIQYF,TGCGCCAGCAGCCAAGATTTTCGGGGACCAAACATTCAGTACTTC
NA,TRBJ1-2,many,TRBV5-4,CASSLVQGPGGGYTF,TGTGCCAGCAGCTTGGTCCAGGGCCCCGGGGGGGGCTACACCTTC
NA,TRBJ2-3,NA,TRBV6-1,CASLRDSTDTQYF,TGTGCCAGTTTAAGGGACAGCACAGATACGCAGTATTTT
NA,TRBJ2-1,NA,TRBV12-5,CASGRARGALGDRDNEQFF,TGTGCTAGTGGACGTGCTCGTGGTGCGCTCGGGGATAGGGACAATGAGCAGTTCTTC
NA,TRBJ2-5,NA,TRBV5-1,CASSLEEGETQYF,TGCGCCAGCAGCTTGGAGGAGGGAGAGACCCAGTACTTC
NA,TRBJ1-1,NA,TRBV7-6,CASSLSGATEAFF,TGTGCCAGCAGCTTATCGGGGGCCACTGAAGCTTTCTTT
NA,TRBJ1-1,NA,TRBV30,CAWTLDIENDEAFF,TGTGCCTGGACCCTCGACATCGAAAATGATGAAGCTTTCTTT
TRBD2,TRBJ2-3,NA,TRBV5-1,CASSPAYGTSAAGTQYF,TGCGCCAGCAGCCCGGCCTACGGGACTAGCGCCGCCGGTACGCAGTATTTT
TRBD2,TRBJ2-2,once,TRBV2,CASSGGSYTGELFF,TGTGCCAGCAGCGGGGGGAGCTACACCGGGGAGCTGTTTTTT
NA,TRBJ2-1,NA,TRBV15,CATSRDGGNEQFF,TGTGCCACCAGCAGAGATGGGGGGAATGAGCAGTTCTTC